These T cell receptor beta chains were read from a single sample in a study of a mutant IDH1 vaccine in newly diagnosed glioma. Assay used: immunoSEQ multiplex PCR; TCRdb lists only in-frame clones, some missing. In the table there are around 37,000 clones, roughly 92% of which are singletons. Sequencing used PBMCs, obtained from a glioma patient treated with radiotherapy, temozolomide or both. These TCRs come from a man between 18 and 29 years old with glioma. CDR3s include the opening cysteine and the closing phenylalanine or tryptophan. D genes are given only for firm matches. Rows give clone size only sometimes, using once, few, many, or a class for an expanded clone.

size | D | J | V | DNA | CDR3
. | . | TRBJ1-2 | TRBV7-9 | TGTGCCAGCAGCTTACAACTTGAATATGGCTACACCTTC | CASSLQLEYGYTF
once | . | TRBJ1-3 | TRBV30 | TGTGCCTGGAGGGAACAGCTCTCTGGAAACACCATATATTTT | CAWREQLSGNTIYF
. | . | TRBJ1-5 | TRBV10-1 | TGCGCCAGCAGCCAAGACCGGGGCAATCAGCCCCAGCATTTT | CASSQDRGNQPQHF
. | . | TRBJ1-1 | TRBV5-1 | TGCGCCAGCAGCTTGGAGGGGGGAACTGAAGCTTTCTTT | CASSLEGGTEAFF
. | . | TRBJ2-1 | TRBV4-2 | TGTGCCAGCAGCCAGAAAGGACTTAACAATGAGCAGTTCTTC | CASSQKGLNNEQFF
. | TRBD1 | TRBJ1-2 | TRBV4-3 | TGCGCCAGCAGCCACCATGACAGGGGGCGCGGAGGCTACACCTTC | CASSHHDRGRGGYTF
. | TRBD2 | TRBJ2-7 | TRBV9 | TGTGCCAGCAGCGCTAGCGGGTCGCCGGGTTTAGGCGAGCAGTACTTC | CASSASGSPGLGEQYF
. | . | TRBJ1-5 | TRBV19 | TGTGCCAGTAGGTCGGCGAGCAATCAGCCCCAGCATTTT | CASRSASNQPQHF
. | TRBD2 | TRBJ2-7 | TRBV9 | TGTGCCAGCAGCCCCGGACTAGCGGCTTCCTACGAGCAGTACTTC | CASSPGLAASYEQYF
. | . | TRBJ1-1 | TRBV6-5 | TGTGCCAGCAGTCCTCGGGGGAACACTGAAGCTTTCTTT | CASSPRGNTEAFF
. | TRBD1 | TRBJ1-1 | TRBV6-1 | TGTGCCAGCAGGGACAGGGCGGTGAACACTGAAGCTTTCTTT | CASRDRAVNTEAFF
. | . | TRBJ2-1 | TRBV15 | TGTGCCACCAGGGGGGGGGCAGAGCACAATGAGCAGTTCTTC | CATRGGAEHNEQFF
once | TRBD2 | TRBJ2-7 | TRBV28 | TGTGCCAGCAGTTTCGCCAGCGGGAGCTCCTACGAGCAGTACTTC | CASSFASGSSYEQYF
. | . | TRBJ2-7 | TRBV19 | TGTGCCAGTAGCACATACGCAGGGCACTCCTACGAGCAGTACTTC | CASSTYAGHSYEQYF
. | . | TRBJ1-3 | TRBV6-1 | TGTGCCAGCACCCCGAGCCGAGCTGGAAACACCATATATTTT | CASTPSRAGNTIYF
. | . | TRBJ2-6 | TRBV4-3 | TGCGCCAGCAGCCAGGCGGCCCATCAGAGCTCTGGGGCCAACGTCCTGACTTTC | CASSQAAHQSSGANVLTF
. | . | TRBJ1-1 | TRBV2 | TGTGCCAGCAGCGCAGAGGCTCGGACTGAAGCTTTCTTT | CASSAEARTEAFF
. | . | TRBJ2-7 | TRBV11-2 | TGTGCCAGCAGTTTTCCGGGGCGAACCTACGAGCAGTACTTC | CASSFPGRTYEQYF
. | . | TRBJ2-5 | TRBV6-1 | TGTGCCAGCAGACCCCGGGGGAGAGAGGAGACCCAGTACTTC | CASRPRGREETQYF
. | TRBD2 | TRBJ2-3 | TRBV27 | TGTGCCAGCAGTTTCTCTAGCGGTCCTAGCACAGATACGCAGTATTTT | CASSFSSGPSTDTQYF
. | . | TRBJ1-1 | TRBV30 | TGTGCCTGGATCGTGGGGGGCACTGAAGCTTTCTTT | CAWIVGGTEAFF
. | . | TRBJ1-5 | TRBV27 | TGTGCCAGCAGCTTGAGGTTGGGTCAGGGAGGCCAGCCCCAGCATTTT | CASSLRLGQGGQPQHF
. | . | TRBJ1-1 | TRBV29-1 | TGCAGCGTTGGAGGGCGGAAGACTGAAGCTTTCTTT | CSVGGRKTEAFF
. | . | TRBJ1-1 | TRBV6-6 | TGTGCCAGCAGTTCCTCGGGAGGCCCCGAAGCTGAAGCTTTCTTT | CASSSSGGPEAEAFF
. | . | TRBJ1-5 | TRBV7-9 | TGTGCCAGCAGCTTAGAAGGTGGGGCAGGGCATCAGCCCCAGCATTTT | CASSLEGGAGHQPQHF
. | TRBD1 | TRBJ2-6 | TRBV27 | TGTGCCAGCAGTAACTTGGGACAGGGGACCGGGGCCAACGTCCTGACTTTC | CASSNLGQGTGANVLTF
once | . | TRBJ1-1 | TRBV6-6 | TGTGCCAGCAGTTACTCGCAGGGGAACACTGAAGCTTTCTTT | CASSYSQGNTEAFF
. | TRBD2 | TRBJ2-7 | TRBV4-3 | TGCGCCAGCAGCCAAGACCGTAGCGGGCTGGCGGCCGAGCAGTACTTC | CASSQDRSGLAAEQYF
. | . | TRBJ2-5 | TRBV2 | TGTGCCAGCATGAGATACAGGGAAGAGACCCAGTACTTC | CASMRYREETQYF
. | . | TRBJ2-3 | TRBV29-1 | TGCAGCGTCGAGGGCAGGGTAGGTGGTACGCAGTATTTT | CSVEGRVGGTQYF
. | . | TRBJ1-1 | TRBV9 | TGTGCCAGCAGCGTCCGAGATTTTAACACTGAAGCTTTCTTT | CASSVRDFNTEAFF
. | . | TRBJ2-3 | TRBV5-4 | TGTGCCAGCAGCTTGTTTAGCGAGGATACGCAGTATTTT | CASSLFSEDTQYF
. | . | TRBJ1-1 | TRBV7-9 | TGTGCCAGCAGCTTAGGGGCAGGGCGGGAGACTGAAGCTTTCTTT | CASSLGAGRETEAFF
. | . | TRBJ1-2 | TRBV19 | TGTGCCAGTAGTACCCGACTAGACCGAGATGGCTACACCTTC | CASSTRLDRDGYTF
. | . | TRBJ2-7 | TRBV6-1 | TGTGCCAGCAGTGGGACGCCGGGTTGGGGAGAGCAGTACTTC | CASSGTPGWGEQYF
. | . | TRBJ2-2 | TRBV4-1 | TGCGCCAGCAAACACGGGTCTCTAAACACCGGGGAGCTGTTTTTT | CASKHGSLNTGELFF
. | . | TRBJ1-5 | TRBV19 | TGTGCCAGTAGTATAGGGTACAGGGCAAGGAGCAATCAGCCCCAGCATTTT | CASSIGYRARSNQPQHF
. | TRBD1 | TRBJ2-3 | TRBV7-2 | TGTGCCAGCAGCTTAGGGCAGGGGGCGGGAGATACGCAGTATTTT | CASSLGQGAGDTQYF
. | . | TRBJ2-3 | TRBV9 | TGTGCCAGCAGCGTGAGGGGGGACAGCAACACAGATACGCAGTATTTT | CASSVRGDSNTDTQYF
. | . | TRBJ2-1 | TRBV13 | TGTGCCAGCAGCTTTGTATTGGGGGCCTGGGAACGGGAGAGCAATGAGCAGTTCTTC | CASSFVLGAWERESNEQFF
. | TRBD1 | TRBJ1-5 | TRBV7-2 | TGTGCCAGCAGCATTAAGGACAGGGTCAATCAGCCCCAGCATTTT | CASSIKDRVNQPQHF
. | TRBD1 | TRBJ1-1 | TRBV19 | TGTGCCAGTAGTAGCCAGGGGGGCACTGAAGCTTTCTTT | CASSSQGGTEAFF
. | . | TRBJ2-7 | TRBV5-3 | TGTGCCAGAAGCGAGGCAGGGGGGACCTACGAGCAGTACTTC | CARSEAGGTYEQYF
. | TRBD1 | TRBJ1-4 | TRBV9 | TGTGCCAGCAGCGTAGAACCGGACAGGGTCTGGGAAAAACTGTTTTTT | CASSVEPDRVWEKLFF
. | . | TRBJ2-3 | TRBV6-5 | TGTGCCAGCAGTTTCCGCCGGGACTTTGATACGCAGTATTTT | CASSFRRDFDTQYF
. | TRBD2 | TRBJ2-5 | TRBV5-4 | TGTGCCAGCAGCTTTGGGACTAGCGGGGGAGGAGAGACCCAGTACTTC | CASSFGTSGGGETQYF
. | TRBD1 | TRBJ1-2 | TRBV6-5 | TGTGCCAGCAGCCTCGACAGGGTCGGTGGCTACACCTTC | CASSLDRVGGYTF
. | TRBD1 | TRBJ1-3 | TRBV11-2 | TGTGCCAGCAGCCGGACAGGGACTGGAAACACCATATATTTT | CASSRTGTGNTIYF
. | . | TRBJ1-2 | TRBV30 | TGTGCTAGGGGGGGCTATGGCTACACCTTC | CARGGYGYTF
once | TRBD1 | TRBJ1-6 | TRBV5-1 | TGCGCCAGCAGCCGTCAGACAGGGAGCTCCTATAATTCACCCCTCCACTTT | CASSRQTGSSYNSPLHF
. | TRBD1 | TRBJ1-1 | TRBV5-1 | TGCGCCAGCAGCTTAGGACAGGGTCAGTCTGAAGCTTTCTTT | CASSLGQGQSEAFF
. | . | TRBJ1-2 | TRBV29-1 | TGCAGCGTTGAAGGACGGGAGAAATCCACCTTC | CSVEGREKSTF
. | . | TRBJ1-1 | TRBV30 | TGTGCCTGGAGTGTACTGGGGAACACTGAAGCTTTCTTT | CAWSVLGNTEAFF
. | . | TRBJ1-2 | TRBV5-1 | TGCGCCAGCAGCTTGGGAAACCGCTATGGCTACACCTTC | CASSLGNRYGYTF